This T cell receptor beta chain was captured by sequencing in a study of blood T cell repertoires in COVID-19 (dated by TCRdb to between 2020 and 2021). With respect to the entire study: Collaborator samples came from the United States, Italy and Spain and covered acute and convalescent phases of COVID-19. The prospective study material was composed of cDNA or gDNA derived from T cells, B-cell-depleted T cells, or PBMCs. Subjects who had been exposed to COVID-19, were actively infected with it, or had recovered from it provided the deeply sampled blood TCRbeta repertoires that made up the dataset. A freely available public database, intended as a resource for researchers studying the immune response to SARS-CoV-2, is where the repertoires were released. Samples came from the ongoing ImmuneRACE study (first 160 participants) plus 1,254 subjects from 6 global collaborators. Nearly every sample came with metadata listing a de-identified subject ID, COVID-19 status, age in years and sex. Where available, HLA class I and class II types were taken from metadata supplied by the sample provider and were not determined by assay-based typing.

The immunoSEQ Assay, a bias-controlled multiplex PCR, was used to amplify TCRbeta CDR3 regions from genomic DNA. In the paper's pipeline: Nucleated cell counts per sample were estimated from amplification of reference gene primers within the assay. Sequence reads were collapsed and filtered to measure the absolute abundance of every unique TCRbeta CDR3 rearrangement. For each sample, productive Simpson clonality was calculated by taking the square root of Simpson's diversity index across productive rearrangements. TCRdb obtained this table from immuneACCESS and retained in-frame rearrangements with V and J assigned. These tables miss some clones; where compared with another copy, unresolved V genes account for less than half of the shortfall, and the remainder is unexplained. That table supplies the V and J calls and clone size; D and trimming were determined from the DNA. The sample table lists about 160,000 clones, roughly 85% of them with a count of one. Clones ranked in the top ten supply 3% to 3.5% of the sample.

The paper as a whole reports these results and caveats: Clinical and demographic metadata were provided uncurated, with the amount varying by source and participant.

Whole blood was collected in K2EDTA tubes by collaborating institutions according to the institutions' own protocols. For TCRbeta analysis, collaborators shipped samples as frozen whole blood, isolated PBMCs, or DNA extracted from either of those sample types. The CDR1 and CDR2 encoded by the germline V gene are SNHLY and FYNNEI. Ends trimmed: V by 6 bases, J by 13 bases; bases unmatched to a gene: 11. From the cysteine through the phenylalanine, the CDR3 covers 12 amino acids. Of the read, only the CDR3 DNA is kept; its 36 bases are in frame from base 1. With respect to this clone: Its cognate antigen has yet to be identified. No quality values exist for individual bases; no much larger clone is one base distant.

This chain joins TRBV2 to TRBJ1-2, with 7 bases aligning to TRBD1. This receptor was obtained from a human donor with acute or convalescent COVID-19. The donor label of this sample is uncertain. The sequenced sample was peripheral blood. In nucleotides, the sequence is TGTGCCAGCAGGGGAGCCGACAGGGCACTCACCTTC. This translates into CASRGADRALTF. With the rest looked up from the reference TRBV2 and TRBJ1-2 genes rather than sequenced, the full variable domain is EPEVTQTPSHQVTQMGQEVILRCVPISNHLYFYWYRQILGQKVEFLVSFYNNEISEKSEIFDDQFSVERPDGSNFTLKIRSTKLEDSAMYFCASRGADRALTFGSGTRLTVV.